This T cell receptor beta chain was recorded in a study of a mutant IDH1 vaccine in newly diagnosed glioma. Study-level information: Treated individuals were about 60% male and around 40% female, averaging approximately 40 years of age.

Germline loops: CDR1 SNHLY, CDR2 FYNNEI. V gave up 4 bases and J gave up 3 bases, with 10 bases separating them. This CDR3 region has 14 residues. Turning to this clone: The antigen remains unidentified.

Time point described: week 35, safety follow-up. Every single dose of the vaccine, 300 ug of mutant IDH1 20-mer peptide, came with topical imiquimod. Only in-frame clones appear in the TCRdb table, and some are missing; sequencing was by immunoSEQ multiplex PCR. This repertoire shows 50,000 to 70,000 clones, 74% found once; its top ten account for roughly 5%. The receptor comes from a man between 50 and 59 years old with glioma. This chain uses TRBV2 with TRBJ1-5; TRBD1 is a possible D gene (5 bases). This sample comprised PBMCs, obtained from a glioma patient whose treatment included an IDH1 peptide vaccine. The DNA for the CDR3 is TGTGCCAGCAGTGTGGAGGGACCCAATCAGCCCCAGCATTTT. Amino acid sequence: CASSVEGPNQPQHF.